Presented here are 26 T cell receptor beta chains from one specimen sequenced in a study of cytomegalovirus exposure and HLA in healthy donors. The PCR made use of 60 Vbeta and 13 Jbeta primers. Clones were sequenced by immunoSEQ multiplex PCR, and TCRdb holds only the in-frame ones, with some missing. The sample holds fewer than 45,000 clones, 60% to 70% seen once. The specimen was PBMCs. All receptors derive from a man aged 35-49 years in good health and CMV-seronegative.

J is TRBJ2-3 and V is TRBV11-2, with D possibly TRBD2 on 5 matching bases. This CDR3 comprises 14 residues. CDR1 and CDR2 from the germline V gene are SGHAT and FQNNGV. V gave up 0 bases and J gave up 6 bases, with 10 bases separating them. The CDR3 region is CASSLEGVSDTQYF. The CDR3 DNA sequence: TGTGCCAGCAGCTTAGAGGGAGTTTCGGATACGCAGTATTTT.

The rearrangement joins TRBV27 to TRBJ2-5, with 12 bases that match TRBD2. J gave up 2 bases and V 5 bases, and 3 bases lay outside the gene matches. Germline assignment: CDR1 MNHEY and CDR2 SMNVEV (reference sequence). The CDR3 has 15 residues. In DNA, the CDR3 is TGTGCCAGCAGTATCCTAGCGGGGGGGCAAGAGACCCAGTACTTC. It is translated as CASSILAGGQETQYF.

This clone is a singleton in its sample. V and J are TRBV11-2 and TRBJ2-2; 7 bases fit TRBD1. CDR3 length equals 14 residues. Trimming cost V 2 bases and J 7 bases; bases outside gene matches: 4. Per germline, CDR1 SGHAT and CDR2 FQNNGV. The CDR3 coding sequence is TGTGCCAGCAGCTTATTACAGGGGCTCGGGGAGCTGTTTTTT. Translating gives CASSLLQGLGELFF.

The chain uses TRBV18 and TRBJ2-5, with TRBD2 as a possible D gene (5 bases). Germline V CDR1 and CDR2: KGHSH, LQKENI. Trimming pared 3 bases from V and 3 bases from J, leaving 8 bases between. CDR3 length equals 13 residues. This CDR3 is CASSPDWEETQYF. The CDR3 DNA is TGTGCCAGCTCACCGGACTGGGAAGAGACCCAGTACTTC.

The chain recombines TRBV2 with TRBJ2-7; maybe TRBD1 (6 bases). The CDR3 runs 12 residues. Germline V lookup: CDR1 SNHLY, CDR2 FYNNEI. Trimming removed 8 bases from V and 3 bases from J, with 11 bases in between. The CDR3 loop reads CASGLDSYEQYF. Written as DNA, the CDR3 is TGTGCCAGCGGCCTGGACAGCTACGAGCAGTACTTC.

This clone was recorded once. This chain connects TRBV6-5 to TRBJ2-5, with 7 bases lining up with TRBD1. With V trimmed by 7 bases and J by 7 bases, 9 bases remained unmatched. There are 13 residues in the CDR3. Germline CDR1 reads MNHEY; CDR2 reads SVGAGI. The CDR3 nucleotides are TGTGCCAGCAATGCCGACAGGGAAGGGACCCAGTACTTC. Amino acids: CASNADREGTQYF.

This sequence joins TRBV5-6 and TRBJ2-5; 11 nucleotides align to TRBD2. Germline loops: CDR1 SGHDT, CDR2 YYEEEE. This CDR3 contains 16 residues. V was pared by 4 bases and J by 0 bases, with 5 bases of the junction left unmatched. The CDR3: CASSPGLAVNQETQYF. As DNA, the CDR3 is TGTGCCAGCAGCCCGGGACTAGCGGTAAACCAAGAGACCCAGTACTTC.

The CDR3 sequence is CSGGLGGNTEAFF. CDR3 nucleotide sequence: TGCAGCGGGGGGTTAGGGGGGAACACTGAAGCTTTCTTT. The chain has TRBV29-1 and TRBJ1-1; TRBD1 might be the D (6 bases). This CDR3 has 13 amino acids. Trimming took off 7 bases at V and 1 base at J, with 13 bases between the two ends. The germline gives CDR1 SQVTM, CDR2 ANQGSEA.

The chain joins TRBV4-3 to TRBJ1-1; D is unresolved. Germline lookup yields CDR1 LGHNA and CDR2 YSLEER. This CDR3 region has 14 residues. Trimming removed 0 bases from V and 6 bases from J, with 11 bases in between. CDR3 DNA: TGCGCCAGCAGCCAAGATCGGGAGGTCGCTGAAGCTTTCTTT. This gives the protein CASSQDREVAEAFF.

The CDR3 DNA reads as TGTGCCAGCAGTTCCCCGGGGAATGAGCAGTTCTTC. This codes for CASSSPGNEQFF. The V gene is TRBV27, the J gene TRBJ2-1, with D possibly matching TRBD2 (5 bases). Germline V lookup: CDR1 MNHEY, CDR2 SMNVEV (reference sequence). V lost 4 bases and J lost 7, with 8 bases in between. CDR3 length equals 12 residues.

This clone was picked up a small number of times. The gene calls are TRBV10-3 and TRBJ2-7, with a weak D call TRBD1 (5 bases). Trimming removed 6 bases from V and 2 bases from J, with 14 bases in between. The CDR3 extends over 14 amino acids. The germline CDR1 and CDR2 sequences are ENHRY and SYGVKD. The chain's CDR3 is CAISPQGTTYEQYF. In DNA, the CDR3 is TGTGCCATCAGCCCCCAGGGTACCACCTACGAGCAGTACTTC.

The chain recombines TRBV7-2 with TRBJ2-2, with TRBD2 matching 7 bases. Germline V gene data show CDR1 as SGHTA and CDR2 as FQGNSA. Trimming removed 1 base from V and 4 bases from J; junction bases left unmatched: 6. The CDR3 length is 16 residues. DNA of the CDR3: TGTGCCAGCAGCTTAGTGGCGGGGGAGTCCACCGGGGAGCTGTTTTTT. This sequence encodes CASSLVAGESTGELFF.

This clone was found a few times. The chain is built from TRBV6-1 and TRBJ1-2, with 8 bases aligning to TRBD1. Germline V lookup: CDR1 MNHNS, CDR2 SASEGT. J lost 2 bases, V lost 7 bases, and 6 bases had no gene match. This CDR3 contains 14 residues. Written as DNA, the CDR3 is TGTGCCAGCATATTGGACAGGGACAACTATGGCTACACCTTC. Amino acid sequence: CASILDRDNYGYTF.

The V and J genes are TRBV4-3 and TRBJ2-3, with D possibly TRBD1 on 6 matching bases. The CDR3 spans 16 residues. V lost 1 base to trimming and J lost 4 bases, with 15 bases between them. In germline, CDR1 is LGHNA, CDR2 YSLEER. CDR3 bases: TGCGCCAGCAGCCAAGGGGACGGACAGTGGTCAGATACGCAGTATTTT. Protein product: CASSQGDGQWSDTQYF.

V gene TRBV6-4 combines with J gene TRBJ1-1; tentatively, D is TRBD1 (5 bases). CDR1 and CDR2 (germline): MRHNA, SNTAGT. This CDR3 is built from 12 residues. V gave up 6 bases and J gave up 6 bases, with 11 bases separating them. The CDR3 nucleotides are TGTGCCAGCAGACTCAGGGTTTCTGAAGCTTTCTTT. Its protein is CASRLRVSEAFF.

This clone was seen a few times. The J gene is TRBJ1-6, the V gene TRBV11-3, with D possibly TRBD1 on 6 matching bases. Trimming took 2 bases from V and 7 from J, leaving 12 bases between them. Germline V lookup: CDR1 SGHNT, CDR2 YENEEA. The length of the CDR3 is 15 residues. CDR3 DNA sequence: TGTGCCAGCAGCTTACACGGGAGGGGGAATTCACCCCTCCACTTT. This translates into CASSLHGRGNSPLHF.

This rearrangement joins TRBV7-2 to TRBJ1-2; weak D call: TRBD1 (5 bases). V was clipped by 3 bases and J by 7 bases, with 18 bases between them. The V gene's germline CDR1 is SGHTA and CDR2 FQGNSA. The CDR3 spans 15 residues. The CDR3 region has the DNA TGTGCCAGCAGCTTTCGAAGACAGAGCCTTCTTGGCTACACCTTC. Its translation is CASSFRRQSLLGYTF.

CDR3 in DNA: TGTGCCAGCAGGGGGGAGATGACAAGGGGGCAAGAGCAGTACTTC. This gives the protein CASRGEMTRGQEQYF. The chain combines TRBV7-9 with TRBJ2-7; TRBD1 agrees at 7 bases. The CDR3 is made up of 15 amino acids. Germline CDR1 is SEHNR and CDR2 is FQNEAQ (reference sequence). V lost 6 bases to trimming and J lost 7 bases; unmatched junction nucleotides: 15.

The J gene is TRBJ1-4, the V gene TRBV7-6, with a tentative D call TRBD1 (6 bases). The length of the CDR3 is 17 residues. Germline V gene data show CDR1 as SGHVS and CDR2 as FNYEAQ. Trimming left V 0 bases short and J 4 bases short, with 15 bases between. CDR3 in DNA: TGTGCCAGCAGCTTAGCGTTTCCAGGGGCCCGTAATGAAAAACTGTTTTTT. It codes for CASSLAFPGARNEKLFF.

V usage is TRBV27 and J usage is TRBJ1-1, with D unclear. The CDR3 totals 13 residues. Trimming pared 5 bases from V and 8 bases from J, leaving 15 bases between. Germline V gene lookup returns CDR1 MNHEY and CDR2 SMNVEV (reference sequence). The CDR3 is CASSHRGGMEAFF. In DNA form, the CDR3 reads TGTGCCAGCAGTCACCGGGGAGGGATGGAAGCTTTCTTT.

In DNA form, the CDR3 reads TGCGCCAGCAGCTTGACCGTCGGAGGGAACACTGAAGCTTTCTTT. This gives the protein CASSLTVGGNTEAFF. The chain couples TRBV5-1 to TRBJ1-1; D is unresolved. Germline CDR1 and CDR2: SGHRS and YFSETQ. The length of the CDR3 is 15 residues. Between the trimmed V and J ends, which lost 1 base and 1 base, there was a span of 11 bases.

The chain is built from TRBV18 and TRBJ1-4; TRBD1 matches at 7 bases. Losses at the gene ends were 3 bases for V and 5 bases for J; bases not matched to a gene: 6. The CDR3 sequence is 15 residues long. Germline assignment: CDR1 KGHSH and CDR2 LQKENI. CDR3 region: CASSPLRGANEKLFF. CDR3 sequence (DNA): TGTGCCAGCTCACCTCTCAGGGGGGCCAATGAAAAACTGTTTTTT.

This chain links TRBV19 with TRBJ2-7; TRBD2 aligns across 10 bases. Per germline, CDR1 LNHDA and CDR2 SQIVND (reference sequence). This CDR3 is 14 amino acids long. Trimming took 3 bases from V and 1 from J; bases not matched to a gene: 0. The CDR3 loop is CASSMTSGSYEQYF. The CDR3 nucleotides read TGTGCCAGTAGTATGACTAGCGGGTCCTACGAGCAGTACTTC. Together with reference TRBV19 and TRBJ2-7, the CDR3 gives the full variable domain: DGGITQSPKYLFRKEGQNVTLSCEQNLNHDAMYWYRQDPGQGLRLIYYSQIVNDFQKGDIAEGYSVSREKKESFPLTVTSAQKNPTAFYLCASSMTSGSYEQYFGPGTRLTVT.

This rearrangement joins TRBV4-1 to TRBJ2-7, with a possible D match to TRBD1 (8 bases). The germline V gene encodes CDR1 MGHRA and CDR2 YSYEKL. This CDR3 spans 16 amino acids. The V and J ends lost 1 base and 3 bases respectively, with 16 bases between them. CDR3 DNA sequence: TGCGCCAGCAGCCAAGCATTACAGGGGGGGGGCTACGAGCAGTACTTC. Translated: CASSQALQGGGYEQYF.

The J gene is TRBJ2-7, the V gene TRBV27; D perhaps matches TRBD1 (5 bases). CDR1 and CDR2 from the germline V gene are MNHEY and SMNVEV (reference sequence). This CDR3 contains 13 residues. V was clipped by 5 bases and J by 3 bases, with 11 bases between them. CDR3 nucleotides: TGTGCCAGCAGTAAGACAGAGCTCTACGAGCAGTACTTC. As protein: CASSKTELYEQYF.

V and J are TRBV28 and TRBJ2-3, with TRBD2 identical over 10 bases. After removal of 4 bases from V and 0 bases from J, the junction contained 10 bases not matched to a gene. The germline V gene encodes CDR1 MDHEN and CDR2 SYDVKM. The CDR3 runs to 18 residues. The chain's CDR3 is CASSWPAAGGRSTDTQYF. The CDR3, as DNA: TGTGCCAGCAGTTGGCCCGCAGCGGGGGGGCGTAGCACAGATACGCAGTATTTT.